The present T cell receptor (beta chain) was sequenced within a study of early stage breast cancer tumors. Unmatched junction bases numbered 11, after V lost 9 bases and J lost 6 bases. Germline V gene data show CDR1 as LNHDA and CDR2 as SQIVND (reference sequence). The CDR3 spans 14 residues. The table came from immunoSEQ multiplex PCR; TCRdb's copy has only in-frame clones and leaves some out. The sample contains tens of thousands of clones, approximately 79% of which appear only once. Sequencing used blood. V gene TRBV19 combines with J gene TRBJ2-7; 10 nucleotides align to TRBD1. The receptor comes from a person aged 55 to 75 with breast cancer. CDR3 DNA: TGTGCCAGGGAGACCGGGACAGGGGCCGTCGAGCAGTACTTC. Encoded protein: CARETGTGAVEQYF.